This T cell receptor (beta chain) was observed in a study of blood T cells in healthy people across ages. Germline CDR1 is SNHLY and CDR2 is FYNNEI. V lost 2 bases to trimming and J lost 6 bases, with 10 bases between them. The CDR3 runs 13 residues. A sample-barcoded 5' primer and a J-beta primer mix were used in a second PCR of about 7 to 12 cycles. TCRdb analysed the 5' RACE reads with MiXCR anew, one entry per CDR3 protein. The data hold about 580,000 distinct CDR3 sequences, with more than 45% observed a single time. The sample consisted of blood. This TCR derives from a man aged 80 or over in good health. V is TRBV2 and J is TRBJ1-1; D ambiguous. In nucleotides, the CDR3 is TGTGCCAGCAGTGAAACCGTTGTCCCTGAAGCTTTCTTT. Encoded protein: CASSETVVPEAFF.